This entry describes one T cell receptor beta chain. The data belong to a study of shared clonotypes between healthy human individuals. At the level of the study: Three plates were used per donor for CD4 naive, three for CD4 memory, two for CD8 naive and one for CD8 memory.

As defined, naive CD8 cells were CD45RO-negative and positively selected for CCR7, with terminally differentiated effector memory CD45RA+ cells excluded. The CDR3 spans 14 residues. Trimming took off 1 base at V and 7 bases at J, with 10 bases between the two ends. Germline V gene sequence: CDR1 SNHLY, CDR2 FYNNEI. Assay used: immunoSEQ multiplex PCR; TCRdb lists only in-frame clones, some missing. The sample yields roughly 2.1 million clones, about 92% seen once. The gene calls are TRBV2 and TRBJ2-2; possibly TRBD2 for D (5 bases). This receptor was taken from a man younger than 35 in good health. Some clones in this sample may be carry-over from other donors' samples. Sequences were obtained from naive CD8+ T cells from PBMCs. This CDR3 reads CASSEGRASGELFF. CDR3 coding DNA: TGTGCCAGCAGTGAAGGGCGGGCGAGCGGGGAGCTGTTTTTT.